This T cell receptor (beta chain) was recorded in a study of blood T cell repertoires in COVID-19. Study overall: From the United States, Italy and Spain came samples of acute and convalescent COVID-19.

In the original analysis: Amplification of reference gene primers was used by the study to estimate nucleated cell counts. Libraries were prepared by immunoSEQ multiplex PCR; TCRdb keeps only in-frame clonotypes and omits some of them. The V and J calls and the clone size are those of that table, but D and trimming were determined from the DNA. The sample lists tens of thousands of clones; 85% were seen once. V was cut by 8 bases and J by 2 bases, with 14 bases left in between. Per the germline V gene, CDR1 is GTSNPN and CDR2 is SVGIG (reference sequence). CDR3 length equals 13 residues. The sequenced sample consisted of peripheral blood. The TCR originated in a man older than 75 with acute or convalescent COVID-19. The rearrangement uses TRBV30 and TRBJ2-3; no firm D call. The CDR3: CASPLGSTDTQYF. CDR3 in DNA: TGTGCCAGCCCTCTAGGATCCACAGATACGCAGTATTTT. The whole variable domain, filled in from reference TRBV30 and TRBJ2-3, reads SQTIHQWPATLVQPVGSPLSLECTVEGTSNPNLYWYRQAAGRGLQLLFYSVGIGQISSEVPQNLSASRPQDRQFILSSKKLLLSDSGFYLCASPLGSTDTQYFGPGTRLTVL.